These 18 T cell receptor beta chains originate from one sample sequenced in a study of shared clonotypes between healthy human individuals. Sequenced by immunoSEQ multiplex PCR; TCRdb stores in-frame clones only, minus some. The sample yields roughly 660,000 clones, about 90% seen once. The sample consisted of memory CD8+ T cells from PBMCs. Documented subset: CD45RO+ cells pooled with CCR7-negative TemRA cells. These receptors came from a man between 18 and 29 years old in good health. Some clones in this sample may be carry-over from other donors' samples.

This clone was counted a single time. The chain couples TRBV9 to TRBJ2-1; 14 nucleotides match TRBD2. J gave up 9 bases and V 2 bases, and 4 bases lay outside the gene matches. The CDR3 is made up of 15 amino acids. Germline V gene data show CDR1 as SGDLS and CDR2 as YYNGEE. This CDR3 reads CASSVTSGRASEQFF. The CDR3 DNA reads TGTGCCAGCAGCGTGACTAGCGGGAGGGCCTCTGAGCAGTTCTTC.

The chain couples TRBV7-9 to TRBJ1-4; D gene ambiguous. CDR1 is SEHNR, CDR2 FQNEAQ, per germline (reference sequence). The CDR3 extends over 14 amino acids. Trimming left V 5 bases short and J 7 bases short, with 14 bases between. The CDR3 DNA is TGTGCCAGCAGCCTCGAAGGGTTATCTGAAAAACTGTTTTTT. Translation: CASSLEGLSEKLFF.

The V call is TRBV4-1, the J call TRBJ2-2, with 12 bases that match TRBD1. The trim removed 2 bases at V and 5 bases at J, leaving 15 bases unmatched. CDR3 size: 20 residues. CDR1 and CDR2 (germline): MGHRA, YSYEKL. CDR3 in amino acids: CASSQNFGTGGAIGTGELFF. Written as DNA, the CDR3 is TGCGCCAGCAGCCAAAATTTTGGGACAGGGGGCGCGATAGGGACCGGGGAGCTGTTTTTT.

This clone has a count of ten or more. CDR3 residues: CASSLSGHGDRYGYTF. CDR3 DNA: TGTGCCAGCTCCCTCTCGGGTCACGGGGACCGCTATGGCTACACCTTC. The chain is built from TRBV18 and TRBJ1-2, with D possibly being TRBD1 (5 bases). Per the germline V gene, CDR1 is KGHSH and CDR2 is LQKENI. Trimming shortened V by 6 bases and J by 4 bases, and 21 bases separated the two germline ends. The CDR3 consists of 16 residues.

V usage is TRBV7-9 and J usage is TRBJ1-5, with D possibly being TRBD1 (6 bases). Per the germline V gene, CDR1 is SEHNR and CDR2 is FQNEAQ (reference sequence). The CDR3 is made up of 17 amino acids. The V end was cut by 1 base, the J end by 3 bases, with 16 bases between. The CDR3 DNA sequence: TGTGCCAGCAGCTTAGTCCGGGGGCGTCTATACAATCAGCCCCAGCATTTT. It specifies CASSLVRGRLYNQPQHF.

This chain links TRBV27 with TRBJ2-2, with TRBD1 matching over 7 bases. The CDR3 consists of 16 residues. With V trimmed by 7 bases and J by 2 bases, 10 bases remained unmatched. CDR1 and CDR2 from the germline V gene are MNHEY and SMNVEV (reference sequence). The CDR3 DNA follows: TGTGCCAGCAATTCACAGGGGCCAGTCAACACCGGGGAGCTGTTTTTT. It encodes CASNSQGPVNTGELFF.

The chain employs TRBV27 and TRBJ2-5; D remains unclear. The CDR3 sequence is 11 residues long. Germline V gene sequence: CDR1 MNHEY, CDR2 SMNVEV (reference sequence). Trimming removed 3 bases at V and 5 bases at J, with 4 bases between. CDR3 DNA: TGTGCCAGCAGTTTTATGGAGACCCAGTACTTC. Translation gives CASSFMETQYF.

The V and J genes are TRBV4-1 and TRBJ1-1; D possibly corresponds to TRBD1 (6 bases). CDR3 length: 14 amino acids. CDR1 and CDR2 from the germline V gene are MGHRA and YSYEKL. V lost 1 base and J lost 5, with 11 bases in between. Here the CDR3 DNA reads TGCGCCAGCAGCCAAGGCACAGGGTTAACTGAAGCTTTCTTT. Translation gives CASSQGTGLTEAFF.

V and J are TRBV5-4 and TRBJ2-2; D is unresolved. The CDR3 sequence is 15 residues long. V was shortened by 0 bases and J by 7 bases, with 13 bases between the two germline ends. Germline assignment: CDR1 SGHNT and CDR2 YYREEE (reference sequence). The CDR3 nucleotides are TGTGCCAGCAGCTTGGACAGAGGAGAGGTCGGGGAGCTGTTTTTT. This encodes CASSLDRGEVGELFF.

CDR3 coding DNA: TGTGCCAGAAGCCCAATGACAGGTAACACTGAAGCTTTCTTT. Amino acids: CARSPMTGNTEAFF. The chain is built from TRBV5-3 and TRBJ1-1, with D perhaps TRBD1 (6 bases). TRBV5-3 is marked as an open reading frame, function uncertain. This CDR3 is built from 14 residues. The germline V and J ends were trimmed by 4 bases and 2 bases, with 12 bases remaining between them.

Only one count was recorded for this clone. The chain is built from TRBV4-2 and TRBJ1-1; 9 nucleotides align to TRBD1. Trimming at V came to 5 bases and at J to 4 bases, leaving 2 bases not matched to a gene. Germline values: CDR1 LGHNA, CDR2 YNFKEQ. The CDR3 spans 13 residues. The CDR3 nucleotides read TGTGCCAGCAGCTACAGGGGGCCCACTGAAGCTTTCTTT. The encoded protein is CASSYRGPTEAFF.

This rearrangement joins TRBV6-5 to TRBJ1-1; 7 bases are a match to TRBD1. After removal of 5 bases from V and 7 bases from J, the junction contained 7 bases not matched to a gene. CDR3 length: 13 residues. From germline, CDR1 is MNHEY and CDR2 SVGAGI. The CDR3 sequence is CASSQGGYDEAFF. In DNA form, the CDR3 reads TGTGCCAGCAGTCAGGGGGGGTATGATGAAGCTTTCTTT.

The chain employs TRBV15 and TRBJ2-5, with unresolved D. With 5 bases removed from V and 5 bases from J, the gap between germline ends came to 12 bases. This CDR3 region has 13 residues. From germline, CDR1 is LNHNV and CDR2 YYDKDF (reference sequence). As DNA, the CDR3 is TGTGCCACCAGCCCGGGCCCCAAGGAGACCCAGTACTTC. It encodes CATSPGPKETQYF.

The chain combines TRBV29-1 with TRBJ2-3, with 9 bases lining up with TRBD2. This CDR3 is built from 17 residues. Per the germline V gene, CDR1 is SQVTM and CDR2 is ANQGSEA. Trimming removed 7 bases from V and 2 bases from J; junction bases left unmatched: 16. CDR3 in amino acids: CSALRLADSAPTDTQYF. CDR3 nucleotide sequence: TGCAGCGCCCTCAGACTAGCGGATTCCGCCCCCACAGATACGCAGTATTTT.

The rearrangement joins TRBV19 to TRBJ2-7; TRBD2 agrees at 7 bases. The CDR3 length is 12 residues. V was clipped by 7 bases and J by 5 bases; unmatched bases: 5. Germline V CDR1 and CDR2: LNHDA, SQIVND (reference sequence). The CDR3 coding sequence is TGTGCCAGTAACACCGGGGGGAACGAGCAGTACTTC. As protein: CASNTGGNEQYF. The whole variable domain, remainder taken from reference TRBV19 and TRBJ2-7, is DGGITQSPKYLFRKEGQNVTLSCEQNLNHDAMYWYRQDPGQGLRLIYYSQIVNDFQKGDIAEGYSVSREKKESFPLTVTSAQKNPTAFYLCASNTGGNEQYFGPGTRLTVT.

The chain combines TRBV4-1 with TRBJ2-5; D perhaps matches TRBD1 (5 bases). V was pared by 2 bases and J by 7 bases, with 14 bases between. There are 14 residues in the CDR3. Germline V gene lookup returns CDR1 MGHRA and CDR2 YSYEKL. CDR3 DNA: TGCGCCAGCAGCCAACAGGGAAGCCAGGCGACCCAGTACTTC. Its protein product is CASSQQGSQATQYF.

The chain employs TRBV2 and TRBJ2-7, with 8 bases that match TRBD1. Germline V gene sequence: CDR1 SNHLY, CDR2 FYNNEI. The V gene end was trimmed by 1 base and the J gene end by 1 base; junction bases not matched to a gene: 3. CDR3 size: 15 residues. The CDR3 spells CASSEGTGHSYEQYF. The CDR3 DNA is TGTGCCAGCAGTGAAGGGACAGGGCATTCCTACGAGCAGTACTTC.

The chain is built from TRBV29-1 and TRBJ2-3, with TRBD2 matching 7 bases. Germline V gives CDR1 SQVTM, CDR2 ANQGSEA. The CDR3 runs to 13 residues. The J segment lost 3 bases and the V segment lost 5 bases, leaving 5 bases of the junction unmatched. The CDR3 region is CSVWSGITDTQYF. CDR3 DNA: TGCAGCGTTTGGAGCGGGATAACAGATACGCAGTATTTT.